This T cell receptor (beta chain) was obtained from a study of blood T cell repertoires in COVID-19. The wider study: Both acute and convalescent COVID-19 samples were obtained from the United States, Italy and Spain. The cDNA or gDNA used as material had been derived from T cells, B-cell-depleted T cells, or PBMCs.

Trimming removed 4 bases at V and 1 base at J, with 15 bases between. Germline values: CDR1 LGHDT, CDR2 YNNKEL (reference sequence). The CDR3 loop spans 16 amino acids. In the authors' methods: Amplification from reference gene primers served as the basis for estimated nucleated cell counts. Some clones are missing from TCRdb's copy, which holds only in-frame ones; the method was immunoSEQ multiplex PCR. V and J calls and clone size follow that table, whereas D and trimming were derived from the DNA. The top ten hold about 6.8% of the sample, which has roughly 66,000 clones, around 93% seen once. Sequences were obtained from peripheral blood. The chain employs TRBV3-1 (or the pseudogene TRBV3-2) and TRBJ2-3; D is ambiguous. This receptor was obtained from a human donor in a cohort sampled during active COVID-19. CDR3 loop: CASSPLGPMGTDTQYF. CDR3 DNA: TGTGCCAGCAGCCCCTTGGGCCCAATGGGCACAGATACGCAGTATTTT.